Below are 15 T cell receptor beta chains sequenced from a single sample in a study of brain T cells in children with intractable seizures. TCRdb's copy holds only in-frame clones and misses some; the assay was immunoSEQ multiplex PCR. The sample carries tens of thousands of clones, about 92% recorded once. The specimen comprised peripheral blood, sampled at surgery. The source is a boy in the first two years of life with tuberous sclerosis and intractable seizures.

V is TRBV18 and J is TRBJ2-1, with 12 nucleotides matching TRBD2. The germline CDR1 and CDR2 sequences are KGHSH and LQKENI. The CDR3 length is 17 residues. The V gene end was trimmed by 8 bases and the J gene end by 5 bases; junction bases not matched to a gene: 13. The CDR3 DNA is TGTGCCAGCCAAGGGACTAGCGGGCCTGGGTTAGACAATGAGCAGTTCTTC. It is translated as CASQGTSGPGLDNEQFF. Drawing the rest from reference TRBV18 and TRBJ2-1, the complete variable domain is NAGVMQNPRHLVRRRGQEARLRCSPMKGHSHVYWYRQLPEEGLKFMVYLQKENIIDESGMPKERFSAEFPKEGPSILRIQQVVRGDSAAYFCASQGTSGPGLDNEQFFGPGTRLTVL.

The gene calls are TRBV21-1 and TRBJ2-7. TRBV21-1 is noted as a pseudogene. This CDR3 contains 13 residues. The CDR3 sequence: CASSTNDPYEQYF. The CDR3 DNA follows: TGTGCCAGCAGCACCAACGATCCATACGAGCAGTACTTC.

The rearrangement uses TRBV2 and TRBJ2-3, with a weak D call TRBD1 (5 bases). The CDR3 is made up of 11 amino acids. V was pared by 4 bases and J by 6 bases, with 5 bases between. Germline CDR1 is SNHLY and CDR2 is FYNNEI. CDR3 DNA: TGTGCCAGCAGTGCAGGGGATACGCAGTATTTT. It is translated as CASSAGDTQYF.

The chain recombines TRBV5-6 with TRBJ2-3, with D unclear. V lost 3 bases to trimming and J lost 6 bases, with 17 bases between them. Germline V lookup: CDR1 SGHDT, CDR2 YYEEEE. The CDR3 covers 15 residues. In nucleotides, the CDR3 is TGTGCCAGCAGCTACGGAACCGGGTCCGCGGATACGCAGTATTTT. It specifies CASSYGTGSADTQYF.

V gene TRBV3-1 (or the pseudogene TRBV3-2) combines with J gene TRBJ2-1; the match to TRBD2 covers 11 bases. The CDR3 is made up of 17 amino acids. The germline V gene encodes CDR1 LGHDT and CDR2 YNNKEL (reference sequence). Trimming cost V 0 bases and J 4 bases; bases outside gene matches: 5. CDR3 bases: TGTGCCAGCAGCCAAGATTTCGGGACTAGCGGATACAATGAGCAGTTCTTC. Its protein product is CASSQDFGTSGYNEQFF.

In DNA, the CDR3 is TGCGCCAGCTGCAGGGGAAACACAGATACGCAGTATTTT. Its translation: CASCRGNTDTQYF. The genes are TRBV10-2 and TRBJ2-3, with D perhaps TRBD1 (6 bases). Germline-derived CDR1 and CDR2 are WSHSY and SAAADI. The CDR3 totals 13 residues. The germline V and J ends were trimmed by 8 bases and 2 bases, with 11 bases remaining between them.

This chain joins TRBV9 and TRBJ1-1, with 7 positions matching TRBD1. Germline V CDR1 and CDR2: SGDLS, YYNGEE. Trimming took 3 bases from V and 1 from J; bases not matched to a gene: 3. The CDR3 is 14 amino acids. This chain's CDR3 is CASSARQGNTEAFF. CDR3 DNA sequence: TGTGCCAGCAGCGCGAGACAGGGGAACACTGAAGCTTTCTTT. Full variable domain (missing parts from reference TRBV9 and TRBJ1-1): DSGVTQTPKHLITATGQRVTLRCSPRSGDLSVYWYQQSLDQGLQFLIQYYNGEERAKGNILERFSAQQFPDLHSELNLSSLELGDSALYFCASSARQGNTEAFFGQGTRLTVV.

This chain connects TRBV23-1 to TRBJ2-3; no clear D gene. TRBV23-1 is an open reading frame whose function is uncertain. V lost 8 bases, J lost 3 bases, and 3 bases lay in between. The CDR3 contains 10 residues. The CDR3 DNA reads TGCGCCAGCCGGACAGATACGCAGTATTTT. Amino acids: CASRTDTQYF.

The chain is built from TRBV30 and TRBJ1-4; TRBD1 aligns across 8 bases. The V segment lost 1 base and the J segment 8 bases; nucleotides outside the gene matches: 6. Germline CDR1 is GTSNPN and CDR2 is SVGIG (reference sequence). The CDR3 consists of 14 residues. CDR3 DNA sequence: TGTGCCTGGAGTGCCTGGGCAGGGGGCGAAAAACTGTTTTTT. Protein sequence: CAWSAWAGGEKLFF.

J is TRBJ2-7 and V is TRBV4-1; 7 bases match TRBD2. Losses at the gene ends were 3 bases for V and 2 bases for J; bases not matched to a gene: 4. The CDR3 covers 14 residues. Germline loops: CDR1 MGHRA, CDR2 YSYEKL. CDR3 DNA: TGCGCCAGCAGCCAGGGCGGGACTACCTACGAGCAGTACTTC. It encodes CASSQGGTTYEQYF.

This clone has only a few counts. V and J are TRBV7-2 and TRBJ1-1; D is uncertain. Germline CDR1 SGHTA, CDR2 FQGNSA. V lost 5 bases and J 0 bases, leaving 10 bases between the germline ends. The length of the CDR3 is 14 residues. CDR3 DNA sequence: TGTGCCAGCAGCCGGACGGTTATGAACACTGAAGCTTTCTTT. Protein: CASSRTVMNTEAFF.

The chain joins TRBV5-6 to TRBJ1-4, with 7 bases lining up with TRBD1. This CDR3 has 13 residues. Germline V CDR1 and CDR2: SGHDT, YYEEEE. Germline trimming cut 4 bases from V and 12 bases from J; bases unmatched to any gene: 9. The CDR3: CASSERGHEELFF. The CDR3 bases are TGTGCCAGCAGCGAGAGGGGGCACGAGGAACTGTTTTTT.

This chain joins TRBV3-1 (or the pseudogene TRBV3-2) and TRBJ1-3; TRBD1 is a possible D gene (5 bases). There are 19 residues in the CDR3. The germline gives CDR1 LGHDT, CDR2 YNNKEL (reference sequence). Trimming left V 2 bases short and J 0 bases short, with 20 bases between. The DNA of the CDR3 is TGTGCCAGCAGCCAATCTCTGGGTAGGGGCAGTGCCTCTGGAAACACCATATATTTT. Translated: CASSQSLGRGSASGNTIYF.

V and J are TRBV5-1 and TRBJ2-3, with no clear D. The CDR3 is made up of 15 amino acids. V was clipped by 8 bases and J by 1 base, with 17 bases between them. Germline V lookup: CDR1 SGHRS, CDR2 YFSETQ. The CDR3 reads CASFNRHPGTDTQYF. The CDR3 coding sequence is TGCGCCAGTTTTAACCGGCATCCGGGCACAGATACGCAGTATTTT. The full variable domain, completed using reference TRBV5-1 and TRBJ2-3, is KAGVTQTPRYLIKTRGQQVTLSCSPISGHRSVSWYQQTPGQGLQFLFEYFSETQRNKGNFPGRFSGRQFSNSRSEMNVSTLELGDSALYLCASFNRHPGTDTQYFGPGTRLTVL.

The rearrangement links TRBV2 to TRBJ2-2; the match to TRBD2 covers 10 bases. This CDR3 contains 17 residues. Per the germline V gene, CDR1 is SNHLY and CDR2 is FYNNEI. Trimming at V came to 3 bases and at J to 1 base, leaving 5 bases not matched to a gene. CDR3: CASSEPAGGQNTGELFF. CDR3 nucleotide sequence: TGTGCCAGCAGTGAGCCAGCGGGGGGGCAGAACACCGGGGAGCTGTTTTTT.